A single sample gave rise to the 14 T cell receptor beta chains below, sequenced in a study of CD8+ T cells in alopecia areata. It was cDNA, reverse transcribed from extracted RNA, that served as the sequencing template. Clones were sequenced by immunoSEQ multiplex PCR, and TCRdb holds only the in-frame ones, with some missing. The table lists around 100,000 clones, roughly three fifths of them singletons. The treatment: oral pan-JAK inhibitor, 5-10 mg twice daily. The sequences come from CD4+ T cells sorted from blood, collected at week 24, from a patient treated with tofacitinib. These receptor sequences come from a human donor with alopecia areata.

The genes are TRBV29-1 and TRBJ1-1; perhaps TRBD1 as D (5 bases). V lost 4 bases and J 5 bases, leaving 11 bases between the germline ends. Germline assignment: CDR1 SQVTM and CDR2 ANQGSEA. The CDR3 is 12 amino acids. The CDR3 sequence: CSVGGLGTEAFF. CDR3 nucleotides: TGCAGCGTTGGGGGGTTGGGGACTGAAGCTTTCTTT. The whole variable domain, filled in from reference TRBV29-1 and TRBJ1-1, reads SAVISQKPSRDICQRGTSLTIQCQVDSQVTMMFWYRQQPGQSLTLIATANQGSEATYESGFVIDKFPISRPNLTFSTLTVSNMSPEDSSIYLCSVGGLGTEAFFGQGTRLTVV.

The chain is built from TRBV7-8 and TRBJ2-6, with 9 bases matching TRBD1. This CDR3 is 17 amino acids long. Losses at the gene ends were 5 bases for V and 2 bases for J; bases not matched to a gene: 7. CDR1 is SGHVS, CDR2 FQNEAQ, per germline. CDR3 sequence reads: CASSTLQGAAGANVLTF. In nucleotides, the CDR3 is TGTGCCAGCAGCACTTTACAGGGGGCGGCTGGGGCCAACGTCCTGACTTTC.

The J gene is TRBJ2-7, the V gene TRBV29-1, with D unresolved. The germline CDR1 and CDR2 sequences are SQVTM and ANQGSEA. The CDR3 runs 13 residues. Between the trimmed V and J ends, which lost 7 bases and 0 bases, there was a span of 13 bases. The CDR3, as DNA: TGCAGCGCGTCCTTCCACTCCTCCTACGAGCAGTACTTC. It yields the protein CSASFHSSYEQYF.

This chain uses TRBV5-8 with TRBJ2-6; D possibly corresponds to TRBD1 (5 bases). CDR1 and CDR2 from the germline V gene are SGHTS and YDEGEE. The ends were cut back, 2 bases at V and 2 bases at J, with 17 bases in the middle. The CDR3 is 18 residues long. The CDR3: CASSLGRQRSPGANVLTF. CDR3 in DNA: TGTGCCAGCAGCTTAGGAAGACAGAGGAGCCCTGGGGCCAACGTCCTGACTTTC.

This sequence joins TRBV2 and TRBJ1-1, with D maybe TRBD1 (5 bases). V lost 6 bases to trimming and J lost 0 bases, with 5 bases between them. The CDR3 runs to 12 residues. Germline-derived CDR1 and CDR2 are SNHLY and FYNNEI. CDR3 residues: CASRGLNTEAFF. The DNA of the CDR3 is TGTGCCAGCAGGGGACTGAACACTGAAGCTTTCTTT.

The J gene is TRBJ2-5, the V gene TRBV29-1; D call uncertain. CDR1 is SQVTM and CDR2 is ANQGSEA in the germline V gene. This CDR3 spans 11 amino acids. Deletions cut 5 bases from V and 2 bases from J, with 6 bases between. CDR3 protein: CSVLAQETQYF. In DNA form, the CDR3 reads TGCAGCGTTTTGGCTCAAGAGACCCAGTACTTC.

This chain links TRBV6-5 with TRBJ1-2, with D tentatively TRBD1 (5 bases). Germline loops: CDR1 MNHEY, CDR2 SVGAGI. The V gene lost 6 bases and the J gene lost 7 bases, with 15 bases spanning the gap. The CDR3 has 13 residues. CDR3 sequence reads: CASSEGPGPGYTF. As DNA, the CDR3 is TGTGCCAGCAGCGAAGGGCCAGGGCCTGGCTACACCTTC.

In its sample, this clone was seen a few times. This chain joins TRBV30 and TRBJ1-4, with D maybe TRBD1 (6 bases). The CDR3 runs 14 residues. The V end lost 2 bases, the J end lost 8 bases, and 15 bases lay between the germline ends. Germline V gene lookup returns CDR1 GTSNPN and CDR2 SVGIG (reference sequence). The CDR3 DNA follows: TGTGCCTGGAGTCTCAGGGGATCTCGGGAAAAACTGTTTTTT. This encodes CAWSLRGSREKLFF.

This chain links TRBV9 with TRBJ2-1, with 8 bases matching TRBD2. CDR1 is SGDLS, CDR2 YYNGEE, per germline. This CDR3 contains 15 residues. V was pared by 0 bases and J by 10 bases, with 9 bases of the junction left unmatched. This CDR3 is CASSVGVAGLNEQFF. The CDR3 DNA follows: TGTGCCAGCAGCGTAGGTGTAGCGGGGCTGAACGAGCAGTTCTTC.

The chain couples TRBV25-1 to TRBJ2-1, with D maybe TRBD1 (6 bases). V was clipped by 4 bases and J by 3 bases, with 13 bases between them. Germline CDR1 MGHDK, CDR2 SYGVNS. The CDR3 is 15 residues long. The CDR3 region is CASSATGSVYNEQFF. The CDR3, as DNA: TGTGCCAGCAGTGCTACAGGGAGCGTCTACAATGAGCAGTTCTTC. Using reference TRBV25-1 and TRBJ2-1 for the parts outside the CDR3, the full variable domain is EADIYQTPRYLVIGTGKKITLECSQTMGHDKMYWYQQDPGMELHLIHYSYGVNSTEKGDLSSESTVSRIRTEHFPLTLESARPSHTSQYLCASSATGSVYNEQFFGPGTRLTVL.

The DNA of the CDR3 is TGCAGCGCGGGGGCATCCAGGGCCAATGAGCAGTTCTTC. Translated: CSAGASRANEQFF. V and J are TRBV29-1 and TRBJ2-1, with D perhaps assigned TRBD1 or TRBD2 (6 bases each). The germline CDR1 and CDR2 sequences are SQVTM and ANQGSEA. V lost 7 bases to trimming and J lost 6 bases, with 16 bases between them. This CDR3 has 13 residues.

The chain links TRBV10-3 to TRBJ2-1; perhaps TRBD2 as D (6 bases). The CDR3 spans 14 residues. Germline CDR1 ENHRY, CDR2 SYGVKD. The ends were cut back, 6 bases at V and 5 bases at J, with 14 bases in the middle. The chain's CDR3 is CAISWRDQDNEQFF. CDR3 DNA sequence: TGTGCCATCAGCTGGAGGGACCAAGACAATGAGCAGTTCTTC.

This chain connects TRBV5-1 to TRBJ1-2, with 7 positions matching TRBD1. Trimming cost V 3 bases and J 0 bases; bases outside gene matches: 8. The germline gives CDR1 SGHRS, CDR2 YFSETQ. The CDR3 runs to 16 residues. The CDR3 DNA sequence: TGCGCCAGCAGCTATCAGGGGGGCCCTTCTAACTATGGCTACACCTTC. It codes for CASSYQGGPSNYGYTF.

J is TRBJ2-3 and V is TRBV23-1; no clear D gene. TRBV23-1 is annotated as an ORF whose role is uncertain. V was shortened by 0 bases and J by 8 bases, with 18 bases between the two germline ends. The CDR3 is made up of 16 amino acids. The CDR3 DNA follows: TGCGCCAGCAGTCAATCCGAGGTGAAGGCCAAGGGTACGCAGTATTTT. This codes for CASSQSEVKAKGTQYF.